This T cell receptor (beta chain) is from a study of blood T cell repertoires in COVID-19. Germline-derived CDR1 and CDR2 are SGHNT and YYREEE (reference sequence). This CDR3 comprises 18 residues. V was clipped by 1 base and J by 2 bases; unmatched bases: 11. Original handling: Reference gene primer amplification gave estimated nucleated cell counts. Generated by immunoSEQ multiplex PCR, the TCRdb table keeps only in-frame clones and is missing some. Clone size and V and J calls were adopted from that table, with D and trimming inferred from the DNA. The sample records about 73,000 clones, approximately 80% being singletons.

The chain carries TRBV5-4 and TRBJ2-5; 10 nucleotides agree with TRBD1. The specimen sequenced was peripheral blood. The clonotype originates from a man aged 65 to 85 with COVID-19, enrolled during active disease. CDR3 coding DNA: TGTGCCAGCAGCTTGTCCGGACAGGGGGACAAATATCAAGAGACCCAGTACTTC. Its protein is CASSLSGQGDKYQETQYF.